This T cell receptor beta chain comes out of a study of regulatory and conventional T cells in RAG deficiency. General observations from the study: Other subsets showed about 10-fold reductions, but Treg unique TCR beta sequences fell 80 to 100-fold in these patients. Patient subsets had shorter CDR3s; Omenn Treg-Tconv overlap exceeded 90%.

CDR1 and CDR2 (germline): SNHLY, FYNNEI. Trimming cost V 8 bases and J 3 bases, with 12 bases left between them. This CDR3 contains 13 residues. Remarks on this clone: Its antigen remains unidentified.

Profiled with immunoSEQ multiplex PCR; TCRdb holds only in-frame clones, not every one. The data contain approximately 35,000 clones, roughly 76% of them singletons. The sorted conventional CD4+ T cells were CD25-low and CD127-high, with genomic DNA sequenced. These data were also reused for a study on regulatory T cells. That study adds: The primer mix had 52 TRBV and 13 TRBJ primers.

The chain carries TRBV2 and TRBJ2-3; D is possibly TRBD2 (5 bases). This TCR was sampled from a human donor in good health. Sequenced material: CD4+ effector T cells sorted from blood. The CDR3 sequence is CASGPTMTDTQYF. The CDR3 DNA reads TGTGCCAGCGGTCCGACTATGACAGATACGCAGTATTTT.